This TCR beta chain appears in the sequencing data of a study of blood T cell repertoires in COVID-19. Assay used: immunoSEQ multiplex PCR; TCRdb lists only in-frame clones, some missing. The sample yields roughly 100,000 clones, 71% seen once. This clone was recorded at least ten times. The TCR was taken from a human donor with acute or convalescent COVID-19. The donor label of this sample is uncertain. Sequenced sample: peripheral blood.

The CDR3 loop is CSVENSYYEQYF. DNA for the CDR3: TGCAGCGTTGAGAACAGCTACTACGAGCAGTACTTC. The chain couples TRBV29-1 to TRBJ2-7; unclear D gene. Per the germline V gene, CDR1 is SQVTM and CDR2 is ANQGSEA. Trimming removed 3 bases at V and 3 bases at J, with 9 bases between. The CDR3 runs to 12 residues.